This record looks at one T cell receptor beta chain sequence and its context. The source of the sample is a study of blood T cell repertoires in COVID-19. Original processing methods: It was from reference gene primer amplification that nucleated cell counts were estimated. Assay: immunoSEQ multiplex PCR; the TCRdb copy retains only in-frame clones and omits some. V and J calls and clone size follow that table, whereas D and trimming were derived from the DNA. The repertoire holds just under 65,000 clones, with over 65% as singletons. This CDR3 is 10 amino acids long. Trimming took 8 bases from V and 9 from J, leaving 8 bases between them. Germline CDR1 is SNHLY and CDR2 is FYNNEI.

The source is a man aged 55 to 70 with COVID-19, enrolled during active disease. The chain combines TRBV2 with TRBJ2-1, with a tentative D call TRBD1 (5 bases). The sequencing input was peripheral blood. The CDR3 region is CASDQGEQFF. The CDR3 bases are TGTGCCAGCGATCAGGGTGAGCAGTTCTTC.